A single sample gave rise to the 7 T cell receptor beta chains below, sequenced in a study of control samples from healthy donors and cancer patients. The protocol was immunoSEQ multiplex PCR, while the TCRdb copy is restricted to in-frame clones and leaves out a portion. Seen here are around 200,000 clones, 90% to 95% observed once, and the top ten hold about 1.6%. Sequencing used blood. The receptors derive from a woman in her 30s in good health.

J is TRBJ2-3 and V is TRBV7-2, with 11 bases that match TRBD2. Trimming took 1 base from V and 3 from J; bases not matched to a gene: 3. The germline CDR1 and CDR2 sequences are SGHTA and FQGNSA. The length of the CDR3 is 16 residues. In DNA form, the CDR3 reads TGTGCCAGCAGCTTAGGCGCTAGCGGGAGGACAGATACGCAGTATTTT. It codes for CASSLGASGRTDTQYF.

The V and J genes are TRBV4-1 and TRBJ2-7; D is unclear. Germline CDR1 and CDR2: MGHRA and YSYEKL. The CDR3 consists of 11 residues. V was cut by 1 base and J by 4 bases, with 2 bases left in between. CDR3 nucleotide sequence: TGCGCCAGCAGCCAAGTGTACGAGCAGTACTTC. Translating gives CASSQVYEQYF.

The rearrangement joins TRBV11-2 to TRBJ2-7, with 13 nucleotides matching TRBD2. Germline V lookup: CDR1 SGHAT, CDR2 FQNNGV. V was pared by 2 bases and J by 5 bases, with 9 bases of the junction left unmatched. There are 17 residues in the CDR3. The CDR3 nucleotides are TGTGCCAGCAGCTTAAGCGATACTAGCGGGGGGGCCCACGAGCAGTACTTC. Residues: CASSLSDTSGGAHEQYF.

This sequence joins TRBV4-2 and TRBJ1-6; 10 positions agree with TRBD1. The CDR3 has 17 residues. J was trimmed by 7 bases and V by 2 bases; bases with no gene match: 8. Per germline, CDR1 LGHNA and CDR2 YNFKEQ. The CDR3 region is CASSQTPDRGRNSPLHF. Here the CDR3 DNA reads TGTGCCAGCAGCCAAACCCCGGACAGGGGGAGAAATTCACCCCTCCACTTT.

The rearrangement uses TRBV21-1 and TRBJ2-7; the table's D call, TRBD2, has no DNA check behind it. TRBV21-1 is tagged as a pseudogene. CDR3 length equals 14 residues. Here the CDR3 DNA reads TGTGCCAGCAGCTTAGAGACTAGCGGCTACGAGCAGTACTTC. Amino acids: CASSLETSGYEQYF.

The chain joins TRBV29-1 to TRBJ1-6; D is perhaps TRBD1 (5 bases). The germline V gene encodes CDR1 SQVTM and CDR2 ANQGSEA. The CDR3 has 14 amino acids. The V end was cut by 3 bases, the J end by 6 bases, with 12 bases between. The DNA for the CDR3 is TGCAGCGTTGATTCGGGACGGCCTAATTCACCCCTCCACTTT. Its translation is CSVDSGRPNSPLHF. The entire variable domain, with the rest obtained from reference TRBV29-1 and TRBJ1-6, is as follows: SAVISQKPSRDICQRGTSLTIQCQVDSQVTMMFWYRQQPGQSLTLIATANQGSEATYESGFVIDKFPISRPNLTFSTLTVSNMSPEDSSIYLCSVDSGRPNSPLHFGNGTRLTVT.

J is TRBJ1-5 and V is TRBV6-5; D gene uncertain. Trimming cost V 7 bases and J 4 bases, with 8 bases left between them. The CDR3 is made up of 12 amino acids. CDR1 MNHEY and CDR2 SVGAGI come from the germline V gene. The CDR3 region has the DNA TGTGCCAGCACAACGGGGAATCAGCCCCAGCATTTT. Amino acid sequence: CASTTGNQPQHF.